This T cell receptor beta chain was captured in a study of T cells in Graves' hyperthyroidism and ophthalmopathy (dated by TCRdb to about 2019). Regarding the complete study: Peripheral blood samples were taken at initial diagnosis, before any treatment was given. Prospective prediction of ophthalmopathy was tested in an independent validation cohort of fewer than 20 hyperthyroidism patients and 15 to 17 patients who later progressed to ophthalmopathy. To identify distinguishing TCR V-J signatures, a discovery cohort of some 99 patients was used, comprising under 45 with Graves' ophthalmopathy and 55 to 65 with stable Graves' hyperthyroidism. After sampling, hyperthyroidism patients received methimazole starting at 30 mg daily, and ophthalmopathy patients received high-dose intravenous methylprednisolone. The roughly 91 discovery patients were randomly split 7:3 into training and test sets. The paper describes TCR Vbeta CDR3 sequencing of 135 peripheral blood samples, made up of fewer than 50 ophthalmopathy patients, roughly 72 hyperthyroidism patients and 17 progressor patients. The study also compared thyroid tissue and blood T-cell repertoires from five or six Graves' hyperthyroidism patients. General study outcomes and caveats: Sample size was not statistically predetermined, and blinding of investigators to group allocation was not performed. In validation, the model predicted progression to ophthalmopathy with 65% to 71% sensitivity and roughly 75% specificity, a median of about 6 months before onset. Blood samples also contained most of the expanded thyroid clonotypes (frequency above 0.001), which suggests that blood repertoires may reflect thyroid immune responses. A 13 V-J signature model separated ophthalmopathy from stable hyperthyroidism, with roughly 88% sensitivity and 81% to 83% specificity in cross-validation and 80%/75% in testing.

Stable Graves' hyperthyroidism was defined as the absence of progression to ophthalmopathy over 18 months of follow-up. Hyperthyroidism patients were newly diagnosed, with disease duration under 2 months, and aged 18 to 65 years. Patients with uncontrolled infections, other autoimmune diseases, pregnancy or lactation were excluded. Clinical symptoms, serum thyroxine and TRAb, thyroid ultrasound, and orbital computed tomography formed the basis for the diagnoses. PBMCs were separated from 10 ml of fresh peripheral blood using Ficoll-Paque density gradient centrifugation. Trizol reagent was used to extract total RNA, and RNA quality was then checked on an Agilent 2100 Bioanalyzer. Reading from cysteine to phenylalanine, the CDR3 counts 14 amino acids. The DNA shown is the 42-base CDR3, in frame from base 1. V is cut by 5 bases and J by 3 bases, and the space between the germline ends is 14 bases. The CDR1 and CDR2 encoded by the germline V gene (reference sequence) are PRHDT and FYEKMQ.

Amplification of TCR beta CDR3 regions was carried out from RNA transcripts. A first-round RT-PCR of the TCR CDR3 used the HTBI primer set with the Qiagen OneStep RT-PCR kit. Libraries were constructed in a second round of multiplex PCR, after which size selection and purification were performed. The libraries were sequenced on an Illumina HiSeq2000 using paired-end 100 bp reads. The study's processing was this. Raw data were processed with SOAPnuke, discarding reads with adapters, uncalled bases, mean Phred below 15, or no exact constant-primer or identifier match. COPE v1.2.5 was used to merge the high-quality paired reads, and each unique nucleotide sequence was defined as a clonotype. MiTCR v1.1 was used to align clonotypes to the IMGT TRBV, TRBD and TRBJ reference segments. Only V-J combinations with frequency above 0.0001, covering 99% to 99.2% of repertoires, were analysed. A TCS score was defined as the ratio of F50 (clonal expansion) to E x V (chaos), with BLOSUM62-based TCRdist applied between CDR3 peptides within each V-J. Welch's t-statistics and random forest reduced roughly 500 V-J features to around 14, which were used in a naive Bayes classifier (R e1071). In TCRdb, the public reads were trimmed at Q25 with fastp and aligned with MiXCR, with productive beta chains retained. Every CDR3 protein is listed once, alongside the most common genes and DNA of its rows. V and J calls and clone size were set by TCRdb, not the authors. This sample holds under 800,000 distinct CDR3 sequences; about 15% were observed only once. Of the sample, 10% to 13% is held by the ten largest clones.

This clonotype appeared a few times. Its antigen has not been determined. Base quality data are lacking; no much larger clone is found one base away. The chain employs TRBV13 and TRBJ2-7, with the D call perhaps TRBD1 or TRBD2, each one matching 5 bases. The sequenced material came from blood. The TCR originated in a young woman with Graves' hyperthyroidism. This receptor carries the CDR3 CASSGLVGDYEQYF. The nucleotides are TGTGCCAGCAGCGGCCTCGTGGGGGACTACGAGCAGTACTTC.